These 13 T cell receptor beta chains were sequenced from one sample in a study of T cells after yellow fever vaccination. TCRdb analysed the 5' RACE reads with MiXCR anew, one entry per CDR3 protein. The table includes 510,000 or so distinct CDR3 sequences, 19% detected once. Material: PBMCs, obtained 15 days after the yellow fever booster vaccination. The origin of the receptors is a man aged 30 to 45 who received the YFV17D yellow fever vaccine.

This clonotype was observed a handful of times. The chain recombines TRBV12-3 or TRBV12-4 with TRBJ2-6, with D perhaps matching TRBD2 (6 bases). The CDR3 length is 17 residues. V lost 6 bases and J lost 0, with 15 bases in between. The CDR3 region is CASSLTLGGSGANVLTF. Written as DNA, the CDR3 is TGTGCCAGCAGCCTAACTTTGGGAGGCTCTGGGGCCAACGTCCTGACTTTC.

Only a few counts were recorded for this clonotype. The chain uses TRBV14 and TRBJ2-2, with D unresolved. The CDR3 has 16 amino acids. Trimming took 1 base from V and 5 from J, leaving 14 bases between them. Germline V CDR1 and CDR2: SGHDN, FVKESK. CDR3 amino acids: CASSQVATVLTGELFF. CDR3 sequence (DNA): TGTGCCAGCAGCCAAGTGGCCACAGTCCTAACCGGGGAGCTGTTTTTT.

The rearrangement uses TRBV5-1 and TRBJ2-3; 8 bases match TRBD1. Trimming removed 3 bases from V and 4 bases from J; junction bases left unmatched: 4. Looked up from germline, CDR1 is SGHRS and CDR2 is YFSETQ. The CDR3 is 14 residues long. The CDR3 DNA is TGCGCCAGCAGCTCGGACAGGGCGCCAGATACGCAGTATTTT. This encodes CASSSDRAPDTQYF. Complete variable domain (other parts from reference TRBV5-1 and TRBJ2-3): KAGVTQTPRYLIKTRGQQVTLSCSPISGHRSVSWYQQTPGQGLQFLFEYFSETQRNKGNFPGRFSGRQFSNSRSEMNVSTLELGDSALYLCASSSDRAPDTQYFGPGTRLTVL.

The table lists this clonotype with a few counts. CDR3 DNA: TGTGCCACCCCAGACGGTGGTGGCTACACCTTC. It specifies CATPDGGGYTF. The chain links TRBV19 to TRBJ1-2; D remains unclear. The V gene's germline CDR1 is LNHDA and CDR2 SQIVND (reference sequence). V lost 10 bases and J lost 7, with 13 bases in between. This CDR3 has 11 amino acids.

The V call is TRBV11-2, the J call TRBJ2-7; D is undetermined. The CDR3 is 13 residues long. Germline values: CDR1 SGHAT, CDR2 FQNNGV. V was cut by 8 bases and J by 2 bases, with 13 bases left in between. In nucleotides, the CDR3 is TGTGCCAGCCGCCGCATAGGAGCCTACGAGCAGTACTTC. As protein: CASRRIGAYEQYF. The full variable domain, in which reference TRBV11-2 and TRBJ2-7 provide the parts outside the CDR3, is EAGVAQSPRYKIIEKRQSVAFWCNPISGHATLYWYQQILGQGPKLLIQFQNNGVVDDSQLPKDRFSAERLKGVDSTLKIQPAKLEDSAVYLCASRRIGAYEQYFGPGTRLTVT.

The gene calls are TRBV4-3 and TRBJ2-4; 8 nucleotides align to TRBD2. After removal of 4 bases from V and 0 bases from J, the junction contained 2 bases not matched to a gene. The CDR3 contains 15 residues. The germline gives CDR1 LGHNA, CDR2 YSLEER. The CDR3 region is CASSLTSGAKNIQYF. CDR3 nucleotides: TGCGCCAGCAGCCTCACTAGCGGAGCCAAAAACATTCAGTACTTC.

This clonotype has a handful of counts. The chain recombines TRBV20-1 with TRBJ2-1; D not resolved. Trimming shortened V by 0 bases and J by 12 bases, and 9 bases separated the two germline ends. CDR1 and CDR2 (germline): DFQATT, SNEGSKA (reference sequence). The CDR3 consists of 11 residues. The CDR3 spells CSARDEPSQFF. DNA for the CDR3: TGCAGTGCTAGAGATGAACCGTCGCAGTTCTTC.

The chain couples TRBV29-1 to TRBJ1-2; maybe TRBD1 (6 bases). The CDR3 covers 13 residues. The germline V gene has CDR1 SQVTM and CDR2 ANQGSEA. Trimming took off 1 base at V and 8 bases at J, with 14 bases between the two ends. The CDR3 loop is CSVEALRGTGYTF. Written as DNA, the CDR3 is TGCAGCGTTGAAGCACTCAGGGGTACAGGCTACACCTTC.

This clonotype showed up just a few times. V usage is TRBV10-3 and J usage is TRBJ2-1, with 14 bases aligning to TRBD2. The CDR3 runs to 16 residues. The germline V gene encodes CDR1 ENHRY and CDR2 SYGVKD. The V gene end was trimmed by 0 bases and the J gene end by 7 bases; junction bases not matched to a gene: 2. The CDR3 bases are TGTGCCATCAGTGAGTCCGGACTAGCGGGAGGAAATGAGCAGTTCTTC. It encodes CAISESGLAGGNEQFF.

The rearrangement joins TRBV7-8 to TRBJ2-7; D ambiguous. The CDR3 extends over 13 amino acids. Germline CDR1 SGHVS, CDR2 FQNEAQ. V lost 2 bases to trimming and J lost 2 bases, with 7 bases between them. The CDR3 is CASSLRIAYEQYF. CDR3 DNA sequence: TGTGCCAGCAGCTTACGTATAGCCTACGAGCAGTACTTC.

This clonotype has a handful of counts. J is TRBJ2-7 and V is TRBV10-3, with 7 bases identical to TRBD2. Germline V gene sequence: CDR1 ENHRY, CDR2 SYGVKD. The CDR3 is 16 residues long. After removal of 2 bases from V and 4 bases from J, the junction contained 11 bases not matched to a gene. In nucleotides, the CDR3 is TGTGCCATCAGTGAGGCCCTTAAGCGGGGCTATTACGAGCAGTACTTC. Translated: CAISEALKRGYYEQYF.

This clonotype was counted only a few times. This sequence joins TRBV10-3 and TRBJ2-1, with D possibly TRBD2 on 5 matching bases. V lost 4 bases, J lost 6 bases, and 25 bases lay in between. Germline CDR1 and CDR2: ENHRY and SYGVKD. CDR3 length: 18 residues. CDR3 sequence (DNA): TGTGCCATCAGTGGTTTTGTGGGTAGCGTTCGTTACGGCAATGAGCAGTTCTTC. It is translated as CAISGFVGSVRYGNEQFF.

This clonotype has only a few counts. This chain uses TRBV30 with TRBJ2-3, with TRBD2 identical over 10 bases. Trimming at V came to 0 bases and at J to 11 bases, leaving 8 bases not matched to a gene. Germline lookup yields CDR1 GTSNPN and CDR2 SVGIG (reference sequence). The CDR3 runs to 14 residues. CDR3 nucleotides: TGTGCCTGGAGTGTGGGTAGCGGGAGGACCTGGCAGTATTTT. Amino acids: CAWSVGSGRTWQYF.